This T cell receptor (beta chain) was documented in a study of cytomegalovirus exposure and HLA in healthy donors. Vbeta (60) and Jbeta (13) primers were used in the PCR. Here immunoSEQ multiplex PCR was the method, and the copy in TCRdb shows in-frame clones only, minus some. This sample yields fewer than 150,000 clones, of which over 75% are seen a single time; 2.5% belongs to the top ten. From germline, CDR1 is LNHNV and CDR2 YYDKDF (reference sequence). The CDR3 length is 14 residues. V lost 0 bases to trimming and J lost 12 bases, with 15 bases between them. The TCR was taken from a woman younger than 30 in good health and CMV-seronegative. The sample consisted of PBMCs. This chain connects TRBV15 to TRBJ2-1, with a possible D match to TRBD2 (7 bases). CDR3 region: CATSRERGRGGQFF. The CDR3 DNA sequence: TGTGCCACCAGCAGAGAAAGGGGGAGGGGCGGGCAGTTCTTC.